A single sample gave rise to the 5 T cell receptor beta chains below, sequenced in a study of OX40 agonist ivuxolimab in advanced cancers. The protocol was immunoSEQ multiplex PCR, while the TCRdb copy is restricted to in-frame clones and leaves out a portion. Of 50,000 or so clones detected, about 85% appear once; the ten largest clones hold roughly 22%. Sequenced material: CD4+ or CD8+ T cells sorted from blood, taken in a trial of the OX40 agonist ivuxolimab. Receptors originate from an adult with an advanced solid tumor such as melanoma, head and neck, liver or kidney cancer.

V and J are TRBV9 and TRBJ2-5, with TRBD2 matching over 12 bases. Trimming took 0 bases from V and 2 from J; bases not matched to a gene: 8. Germline lookup yields CDR1 SGDLS and CDR2 YYNGEE. The CDR3 is 18 amino acids. CDR3 DNA sequence: TGTGCCAGCAGCGTAGGGACTAGCGGGGCGCCTAAACAAGAGACCCAGTACTTC. Translation: CASSVGTSGAPKQETQYF.

The rearrangement uses TRBV11-1 and TRBJ2-3; no reliable D call. This CDR3 is built from 14 residues. Germline CDR1 is SGHAT and CDR2 is FQDESV (reference sequence). Trimming took off 1 base at V and 4 bases at J, with 9 bases between the two ends. The CDR3 DNA reads TGTGCCAGCAGCTTAGGGTGGATCCCAGATACGCAGTATTTT. It encodes CASSLGWIPDTQYF.

The genes are TRBV5-1 and TRBJ2-1, with 12 bases aligning to TRBD2. This CDR3 has 18 residues. V dropped 2 bases and J dropped 4; count of bases not matched to a gene: 10. Looked up from germline, CDR1 is SGHRS and CDR2 is YFSETQ. CDR3 DNA: TGCGCCAGCAGCTTTTTATCTAGCGGGGGGGCCATTTACAATGAGCAGTTCTTC. Translating it yields CASSFLSSGGAIYNEQFF.

This clone is medium-sized. The CDR3 DNA reads TGTGCCATTCTGGCTCCTTCTGGTACGCAGTATTTT. Translating gives CAILAPSGTQYF. This chain joins TRBV27 and TRBJ2-3, with D uncertain. The V gene's germline CDR1 is MNHEY and CDR2 SMNVEV (reference sequence). V was cut by 10 bases and J by 8 bases, with 16 bases left in between. CDR3 length equals 12 residues.

The sample holds a few counts of this clone. For the CDR3, the DNA is TGTGCCAGCACCTTAGGACAGTCCTCTGGAAACACCATATATTTT. Translation: CASTLGQSSGNTIYF. The V and J genes are TRBV9 and TRBJ1-3, with D perhaps matching TRBD1 (6 bases). Germline V gene sequence: CDR1 SGDLS, CDR2 YYNGEE. The CDR3 runs 15 residues. The V and J ends lost 6 bases and 0 bases respectively, with 13 bases between them. Together with reference TRBV9 and TRBJ1-3, the CDR3 gives the full variable domain: DSGVTQTPKHLITATGQRVTLRCSPRSGDLSVYWYQQSLDQGLQFLIQYYNGEERAKGNILERFSAQQFPDLHSELNLSSLELGDSALYFCASTLGQSSGNTIYFGEGSWLTVV.